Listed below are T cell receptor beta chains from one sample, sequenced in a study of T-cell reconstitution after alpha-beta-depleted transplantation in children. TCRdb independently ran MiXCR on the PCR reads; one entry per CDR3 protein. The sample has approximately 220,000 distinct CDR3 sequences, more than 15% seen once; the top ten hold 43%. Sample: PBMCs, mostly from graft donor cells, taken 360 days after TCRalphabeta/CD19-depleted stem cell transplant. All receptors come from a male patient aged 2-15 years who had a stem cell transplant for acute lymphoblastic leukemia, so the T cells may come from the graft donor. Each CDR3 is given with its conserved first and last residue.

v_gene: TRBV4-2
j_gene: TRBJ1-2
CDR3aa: CASSQVDLRGNSNYGYTF

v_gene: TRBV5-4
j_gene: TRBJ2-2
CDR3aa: CASSRGLRTGELFF

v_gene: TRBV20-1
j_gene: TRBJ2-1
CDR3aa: CSAIFIGKNEEFF

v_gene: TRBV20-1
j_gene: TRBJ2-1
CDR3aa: CSARDGSGRVAYNEQFF

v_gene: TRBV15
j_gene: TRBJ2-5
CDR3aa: CATSRDRRNRETQYF

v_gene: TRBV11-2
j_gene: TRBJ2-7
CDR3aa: CASSLEASGGTAYEQYF

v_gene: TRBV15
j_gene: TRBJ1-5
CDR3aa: CATSRGSGTGNQFQHF

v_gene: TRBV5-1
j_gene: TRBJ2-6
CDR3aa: CASSLVAVVWLSGANVLTF

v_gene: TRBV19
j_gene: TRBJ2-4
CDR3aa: CASNLGTNKNIQYF

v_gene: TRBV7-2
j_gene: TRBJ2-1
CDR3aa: CASSSRGGGYNEQFF

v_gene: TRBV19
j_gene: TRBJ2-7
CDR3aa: CASSIGQGRYEQYF

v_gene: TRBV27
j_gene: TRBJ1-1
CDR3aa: CASSLVAGMNTEAFF

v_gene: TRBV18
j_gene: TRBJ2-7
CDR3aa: CASSPSITLREQYF

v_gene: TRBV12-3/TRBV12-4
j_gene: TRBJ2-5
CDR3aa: CASTAKEDFGTQYF

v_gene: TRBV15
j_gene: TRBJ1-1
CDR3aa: CATSRDRFTEAFF

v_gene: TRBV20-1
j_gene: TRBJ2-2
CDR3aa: CSASGQGIGTGELFF

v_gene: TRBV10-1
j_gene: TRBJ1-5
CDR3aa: CASWGGQPQHF

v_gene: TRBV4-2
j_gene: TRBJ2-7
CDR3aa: CASSQLKTQAYEQYF

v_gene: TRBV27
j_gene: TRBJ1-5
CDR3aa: CASSPLPEGAGQPQHF

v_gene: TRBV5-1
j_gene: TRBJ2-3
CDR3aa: CASRQGTSTDTQYF

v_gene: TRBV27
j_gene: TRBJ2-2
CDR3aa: CASSLSDLRGFTGELFF

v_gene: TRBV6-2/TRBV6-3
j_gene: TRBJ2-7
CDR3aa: CASSTIWTAYEQYF

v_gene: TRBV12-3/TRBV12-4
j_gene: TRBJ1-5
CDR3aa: CASSLAGVNQPQHF

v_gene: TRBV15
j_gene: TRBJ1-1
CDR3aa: CATSESQGRRAFF

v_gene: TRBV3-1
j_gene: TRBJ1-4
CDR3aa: CASSPQEKNEKLFF

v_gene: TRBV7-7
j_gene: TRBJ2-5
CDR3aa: CASSPGLGGQETQYF

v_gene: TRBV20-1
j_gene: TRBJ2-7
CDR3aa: CSAMGQGDSYEQYF

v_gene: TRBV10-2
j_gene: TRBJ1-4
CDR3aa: CASRDRVNEKLFF

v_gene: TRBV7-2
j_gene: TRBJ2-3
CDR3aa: CASSLTSGGANTQYF

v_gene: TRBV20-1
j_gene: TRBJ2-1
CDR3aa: CSARTSGSYSYNEQFF

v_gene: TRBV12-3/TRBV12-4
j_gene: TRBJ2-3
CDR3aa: CASTPGQVTDTQYF

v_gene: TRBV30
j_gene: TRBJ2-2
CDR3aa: CAWIRDRGPKNTGELFF

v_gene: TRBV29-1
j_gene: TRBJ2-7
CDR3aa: CSVGLAGLFYEQYF

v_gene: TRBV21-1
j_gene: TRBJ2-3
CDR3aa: CASSPLKPEDTQYF

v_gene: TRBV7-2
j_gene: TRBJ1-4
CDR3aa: CASSPRHGHNEKLFF

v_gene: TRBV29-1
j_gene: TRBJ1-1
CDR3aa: CSACRSENTEAFF

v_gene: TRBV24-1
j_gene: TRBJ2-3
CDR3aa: CATSDLADTQYF